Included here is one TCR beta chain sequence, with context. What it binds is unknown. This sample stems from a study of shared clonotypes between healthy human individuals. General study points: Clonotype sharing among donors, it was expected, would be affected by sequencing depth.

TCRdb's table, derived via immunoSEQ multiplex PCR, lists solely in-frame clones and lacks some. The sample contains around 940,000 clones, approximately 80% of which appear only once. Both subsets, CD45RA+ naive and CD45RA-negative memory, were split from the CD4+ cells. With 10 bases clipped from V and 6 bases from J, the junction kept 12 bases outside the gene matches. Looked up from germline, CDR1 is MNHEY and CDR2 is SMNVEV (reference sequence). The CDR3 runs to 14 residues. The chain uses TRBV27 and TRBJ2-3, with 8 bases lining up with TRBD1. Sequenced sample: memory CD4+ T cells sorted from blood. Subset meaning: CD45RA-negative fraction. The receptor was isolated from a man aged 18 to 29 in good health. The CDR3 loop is CAIYIQGAMDTQYF. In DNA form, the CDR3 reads TGTGCCATCTACATCCAGGGGGCCATGGATACGCAGTATTTT.